This paragraph covers one TCR beta chain sequence. Its antigen is still unknown. Germline V gene data show CDR1 as SNHLY and CDR2 as FYNNEI. The CDR3 sequence is 12 residues long. This table comes from immunoSEQ multiplex PCR, and its TCRdb copy is limited to in-frame clones, with some not included. The top ten clones hold around 0.94% of a sample with more than 15,000 clones, 88% of them seen once. The record originates from a study of T cells in pancreatic ductal adenocarcinoma. Whole-study findings and limits: Results skew toward the minority of patients with early-stage disease. Mean clonality was around 0.11 in tumors and about 0.079 in blood, not significantly different.

No neoadjuvant therapy was given to the selected pancreatic ductal adenocarcinoma patients before their surgery. The sequenced sample was PBMCs. The receptor was derived from a human donor with pancreatic ductal adenocarcinoma. The genes are TRBV2 and TRBJ2-1, with 9 positions matching TRBD1. In DNA, the CDR3 is TGTGCACAGGGGGCGGAGTACAATGAGCAGTTCTTC. It specifies CAQGAEYNEQFF. Filled out from reference TRBV2 and TRBJ2-1, the complete variable domain reads EPEVTQTPSHQVTQMGQEVILRCVPISNHLYFYWYRQILGQKVEFLVSFYNNEISEKSEIFDDQFSVERPDGSNFTLKIRSTKLEDSAMYFCAQGAEYNEQFFGPGTRLTVL.